The clone carrying this T cell receptor beta chain appeared a few times. Repertoires were generated with immunoSEQ multiplex PCR, while TCRdb's copy carries only in-frame clones and drops some. The repertoire includes 150,000 to 200,000 clones, 90% to 95% of them detected once, and more than 1.1% sits in the top ten. The data stem from a study of control samples from healthy donors and cancer patients. V trimming: 0 bases; J trimming: 4 bases; junction bases outside the gene matches: 24. CDR3 size: 21 residues. Germline V CDR1 and CDR2: SGDLS, YYNGEE. Sequencing used blood. The receptor comes from a man aged 18 to 30 in good health. The genes are TRBV9 and TRBJ2-7, with 8 nucleotides matching TRBD1. CDR3 sequence: CASSVATKGLSRTGLRYEQYF. The DNA for the CDR3 is TGTGCCAGCAGCGTAGCTACCAAGGGTTTGTCTAGGACAGGGCTCCGATACGAGCAGTACTTC.